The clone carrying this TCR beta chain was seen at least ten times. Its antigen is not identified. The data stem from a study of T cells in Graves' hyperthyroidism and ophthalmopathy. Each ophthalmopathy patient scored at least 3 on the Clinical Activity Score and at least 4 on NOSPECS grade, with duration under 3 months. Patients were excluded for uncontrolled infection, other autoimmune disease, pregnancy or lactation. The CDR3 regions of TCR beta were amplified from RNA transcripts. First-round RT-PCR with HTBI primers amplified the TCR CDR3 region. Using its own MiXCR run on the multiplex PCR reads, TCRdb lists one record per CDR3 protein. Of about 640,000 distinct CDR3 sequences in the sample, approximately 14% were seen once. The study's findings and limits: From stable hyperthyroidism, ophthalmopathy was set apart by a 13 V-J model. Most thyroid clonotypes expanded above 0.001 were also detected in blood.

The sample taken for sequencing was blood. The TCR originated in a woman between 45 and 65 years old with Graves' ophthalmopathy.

DNA for the CDR3: TGTGCCAGCAGCATACTCAAGGGGACGTTCTTC. Protein sequence: CASSILKGTFF. V gene TRBV2 combines with J gene TRBJ2-1; either TRBD1 or TRBD2 may fit D (5 bases each). Germline CDR1 is SNHLY and CDR2 is FYNNEI. V lost 6 bases to trimming and J lost 15 bases, with 15 bases between them. The CDR3 consists of 11 residues.